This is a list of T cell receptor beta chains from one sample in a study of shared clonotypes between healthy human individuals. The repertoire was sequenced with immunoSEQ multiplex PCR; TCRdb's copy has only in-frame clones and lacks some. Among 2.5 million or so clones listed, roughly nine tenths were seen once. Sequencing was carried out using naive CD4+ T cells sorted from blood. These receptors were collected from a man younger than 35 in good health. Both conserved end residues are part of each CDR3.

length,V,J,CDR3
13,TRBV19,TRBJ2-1,CASSRWDGNEQFF
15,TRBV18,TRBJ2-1,CASSPGTGDYNEQFF
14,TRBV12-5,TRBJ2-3,CASGFSGGTDTQYF
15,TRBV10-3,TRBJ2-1,CAISPLAGAGNEQFF
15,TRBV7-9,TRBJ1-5,CASSLQGDPNQPQHF
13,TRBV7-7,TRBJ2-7,CASSLVERHEQYF
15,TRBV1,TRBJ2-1,CTSTGSGGPRSEQFF
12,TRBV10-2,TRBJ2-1,CASTNWGDEQFF
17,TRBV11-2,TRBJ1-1,CASTSPFGVGMNTEAFF
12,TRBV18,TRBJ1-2,CASSPGFYGYTF
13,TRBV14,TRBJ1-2,CASSQSGRSGYTF
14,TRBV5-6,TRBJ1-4,CASSLARGNEKLFF
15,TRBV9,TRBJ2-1,CASSPSGERRYEQFF
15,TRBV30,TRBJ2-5,CAWDVGAGGPETQYF
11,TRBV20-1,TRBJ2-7,CRVGDNYEQYF
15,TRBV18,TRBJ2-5,CASSPGTSGRETQYF
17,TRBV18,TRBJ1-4,CASSPPSYGAGIEKLFF
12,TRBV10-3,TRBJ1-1,CATSLGNTEAFF
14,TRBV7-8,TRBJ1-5,CASSLADQNQPQHF
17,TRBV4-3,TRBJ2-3,CASSQRMGGSWTDTQYF
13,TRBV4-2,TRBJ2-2,CASSQGDGGELFF
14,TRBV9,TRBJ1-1,CASSVVQTNTEAFF
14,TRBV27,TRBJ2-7,CASRGRDRAYEQYF
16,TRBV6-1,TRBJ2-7,CASSGGSGGLYYEQYF
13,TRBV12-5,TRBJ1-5,CASGLGTGQPQHF
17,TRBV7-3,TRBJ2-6,CASSQDGGFPGANVLTF
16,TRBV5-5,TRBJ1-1,CASSLRDTTTGAEAFF
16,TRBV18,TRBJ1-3,CASSQSGTGSGNTIYF
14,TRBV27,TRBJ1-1,CASSFSGGNTEAFF
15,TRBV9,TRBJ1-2,CASSVEGSTNYGYTF
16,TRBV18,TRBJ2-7,CASSPVKWDSSYEQYF
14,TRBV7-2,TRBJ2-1,CASSRDRGHNEQFF
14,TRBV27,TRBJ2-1,CASSLVPGGNEQFF
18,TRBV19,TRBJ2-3,CASSDKPNLAGLTDTQYF
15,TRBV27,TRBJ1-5,CASSPEDGSNQPQHF
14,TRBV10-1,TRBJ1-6,CASSDRVKNSPLHF
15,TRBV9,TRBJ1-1,CASSERTGGNTEAFF
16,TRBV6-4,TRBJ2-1,CASSVEPGQGANEQFF
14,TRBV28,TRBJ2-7,CASSLGVLEYEQYF
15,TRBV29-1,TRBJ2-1,CSVEDWGGFYNEQFF
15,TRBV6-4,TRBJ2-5,CASFGTRRDQETQYF
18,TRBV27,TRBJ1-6,CASSLRRDFRSYNSPLHF
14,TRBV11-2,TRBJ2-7,CASSLKQGSYEQYF
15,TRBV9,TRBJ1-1,CASSVGGTGSTEAFF
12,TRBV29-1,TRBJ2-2,CSVGTSGGELFF
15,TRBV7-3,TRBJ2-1,CASSLKTSGYNEQFF
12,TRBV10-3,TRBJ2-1,CASAAVYNEQFF
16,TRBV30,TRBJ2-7,CAWSAPGQGILYEQYF
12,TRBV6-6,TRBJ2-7,CASSPQAYEQYF
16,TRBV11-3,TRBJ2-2,CASSHGQGLLTGELFF
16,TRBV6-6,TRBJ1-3,CASSYSGGDSGNTIYF